These T cell receptor beta chains were read from a single sample in a study of T cells in localized non-small cell lung cancer. Assay used: immunoSEQ multiplex PCR; TCRdb lists only in-frame clones, some missing. The sample holds under 70,000 clones; 80% to 90% are singletons and the top ten take 5.2%. The sample in question was peripheral blood, obtained before any cancer treatment. The receptors stem from a woman aged 35 to 70 with stage I lung adenocarcinoma. The CDR3 runs from the conserved cysteine through the conserved F or W. D genes are given only for firm matches. Clone size, where shown, is once, few, many, or a class for clones that have expanded.

clone_size j_call d_call v_call cdr3_aa cdr3_nt
- TRBJ2-7 - TRBV6-1 CAGGGTVTSYEQYF TGTGCCGGGGGGGGGACAGTTACCTCCTACGAGCAGTACTTC
- TRBJ1-4 - TRBV19 CASSIDRWLGAQKLFF TGTGCCAGTAGTATAGATCGCTGGTTGGGGGCGCAAAAACTGTTTTTT
- TRBJ2-2 - TRBV7-6 CASSAVGRDTGELFF TGTGCCAGCAGCGCAGTGGGACGGGACACCGGGGAGCTGTTTTTT
- TRBJ1-2 - TRBV19 CASSSRQGDSYGYTF TGTGCCAGTAGTTCTCGGCAGGGCGATTCCTATGGCTACACCTTC
- TRBJ1-3 - TRBV6-5 CASSYMGTGNTIYF TGTGCCAGCAGTTATATGGGTACTGGAAACACCATATATTTT
- TRBJ2-7 - TRBV28 CASSPRGGGRFREQYF TGTGCCAGCAGTCCCCGGGGAGGGGGACGGTTTCGGGAGCAGTACTTC
few TRBJ2-6 TRBD2 TRBV4-3 CASSQGGGSGANVLTF TGCGCCAGCAGCCAAGGCGGGGGCTCTGGGGCCAACGTCCTGACTTTC
once TRBJ2-5 - TRBV7-2 CASSLRGGGYQETQYF TGTGCCAGCAGCCTACGGGGAGGGGGGTACCAAGAGACCCAGTACTTC
- TRBJ2-3 - TRBV9 CASSVAGVGDTDTQYF TGTGCCAGCAGCGTAGCCGGCGTGGGGGACACAGATACGCAGTATTTT
- TRBJ2-3 - TRBV18 CASSSLFTDTQYF TGTGCCAGCTCATCACTATTCACAGATACGCAGTATTTT
- TRBJ1-2 - TRBV13 CASSPQGNYGYTF TGTGCCAGCAGCCCTCAGGGGAACTATGGCTACACCTTC